These T cell receptor beta chains were read from a single sample in a study of blood T cell repertoires in COVID-19. Sequencing was performed with immunoSEQ multiplex PCR; in TCRdb, only in-frame clones are kept and a portion is missing. The data show around 200,000 clones, 85% to 90% seen once. The sequenced material came from PBMCs or T cells enriched from blood (not recorded which). Receptors were obtained from a woman aged 40-49 years with acute COVID-19. The CDR3 runs from the conserved cysteine through the conserved F or W. The D gene is left open where the match is weak. Clone size is given for some rows only: seen once, a few or many times, or a class if the clone is expanded.

- TRBJ2-5 TRBV7-8 - CASSLIQGGEGTQYF TGTGCCAGCAGCCTAATACAGGGCGGTGAAGGGACCCAGTACTTC
- TRBJ2-7 TRBV9 TRBD1 CASSVAGTGTYEQYF TGTGCCAGCAGCGTAGCCGGGACAGGAACCTACGAGCAGTACTTC
- TRBJ1-1 TRBV19 - CASSISGVTEAFF TGTGCCAGTAGTATCTCAGGGGTCACTGAAGCTTTCTTT
- TRBJ2-3 TRBV3-1/TRBV3-2 TRBD2 CASSQEGTRNTDTQYF TGTGCCAGCAGCCAAGAAGGGACTAGAAACACAGATACGCAGTATTTT
few TRBJ2-7 TRBV28 - CASSLRSGAFYEQYF TGTGCCAGCAGTTTAAGGTCAGGGGCCTTTTACGAGCAGTACTTC
- TRBJ2-7 TRBV10-1 TRBD1 CASSDGGTGSAHEQYF TGCGCCAGCAGTGACGGCGGGACAGGGTCGGCCCACGAGCAGTACTTC
- TRBJ2-2 TRBV24-1 - CATSDLGGVRPGELFF TGTGCCACCAGTGATTTAGGCGGGGTCCGACCCGGAGAGCTGTTTTTT
- TRBJ2-3 TRBV9 TRBD2 CASSAGLGPGDTQYF TGTGCCAGCAGCGCTGGACTAGGACCCGGAGATACGCAGTATTTT
- TRBJ1-2 TRBV5-1 TRBD1 CASSLAGTGGASGYTF TGCGCCAGCAGCTTGGCGGGGACAGGGGGCGCGAGTGGCTACACCTTC
few TRBJ2-1 TRBV5-5 - CASSSGGGRNEQFF TGTGCCAGCAGCTCCGGCGGTGGCCGCAATGAGCAGTTCTTC
once TRBJ2-3 TRBV5-1 TRBD2 CASSGTSGGADTQYF TGCGCCAGCAGCGGGACTAGCGGGGGGGCCGATACGCAGTATTTT
- TRBJ1-5 TRBV15 - CATSRDNRGNQPQHF TGTGCCACCAGCAGAGATAACAGGGGCAATCAGCCCCAGCATTTT
many TRBJ1-4 TRBV25-1 - CASSDRDANEKLFF TGTGCCAGCAGTGACAGGGATGCAAATGAAAAACTGTTTTTT
- TRBJ2-6 TRBV9 - CASSVEGARLSGANVLTF TGTGCCAGCAGCGTAGAAGGGGCGCGTCTTTCTGGGGCCAACGTCCTGACTTTC
- TRBJ2-4 TRBV4-1 TRBD1 CASSQFHQGAYIQYF TGCGCCAGCAGCCAATTCCACCAGGGGGCTTACATTCAGTACTTC
few TRBJ1-1 TRBV4-1 - CASSHGTGKAFF TGCGCCAGCAGCCATGGAACAGGAAAAGCTTTCTTT
- TRBJ2-5 TRBV4-1 - CASSQGASQETQYF TGCGCCAGCAGCCAAGGGGCCAGCCAAGAGACCCAGTACTTC
- TRBJ1-1 TRBV7-9 TRBD1 CASSSPGQGSEAFF TGTGCCAGCAGCTCGCCGGGACAGGGCTCTGAAGCTTTCTTT
- TRBJ1-5 TRBV18 TRBD1 CASSPLGQPYSNQPQHF TGTGCCAGCTCACCACTGGGACAGCCTTATAGCAATCAGCCCCAGCATTTT
- TRBJ1-4 TRBV6-5 - CASSIRGGDEKLFF TGTGCCAGCAGTATAAGGGGGGGGGATGAAAAACTGTTTTTT
- TRBJ2-2 TRBV7-9 TRBD1 CASSLTGTGVYTGELFF TGTGCCAGCAGTTTGACCGGGACAGGGGTTTACACCGGGGAGCTGTTTTTT
- TRBJ1-1 TRBV14 TRBD1 CASSQEPGGTEAFF TGTGCCAGCAGCCAAGAACCAGGGGGCACTGAAGCTTTCTTT
- TRBJ2-1 TRBV11-2 TRBD2 CASSLAGLAGDNEQFF TGTGCCAGCAGCTTAGCGGGACTAGCGGGAGACAATGAGCAGTTCTTC
- TRBJ2-1 TRBV29-1 - CSVVTGLNYNEQFF TGCAGCGTTGTGACAGGACTCAACTACAATGAGCAGTTCTTC
- TRBJ2-7 TRBV11-2 - CASSLAQGYEQYF TGTGCCAGCAGCTTAGCCCAGGGTTACGAGCAGTACTTC
few TRBJ2-7 TRBV4-2 TRBD2 CASSQDPRASGGNEQYF TGTGCCAGCAGCCAAGACCCCCGGGCCAGCGGGGGGAACGAGCAGTACTTC
few TRBJ2-2 TRBV9 - CASSIGQGRAGELFF TGTGCCAGCAGCATAGGGCAGGGCCGTGCCGGGGAGCTGTTTTTT
- TRBJ2-7 TRBV5-1 - CASSPLSRSTYEQYF TGCGCCAGCAGCCCGTTAAGTCGTAGTACCTACGAGCAGTACTTC
- TRBJ2-3 TRBV27 TRBD1 CASSPRTGREDTQYF TGTGCCAGCAGTCCTCGGACAGGAAGAGAGGATACGCAGTATTTT
- TRBJ2-7 TRBV15 - CATSAGTFSSYEQYF TGTGCCACCAGCGCCGGGACATTCAGCTCCTACGAGCAGTACTTC
once TRBJ1-1 TRBV24-1 TRBD1 CATSDLPQGDWTEAFF TGTGCCACCAGTGATTTGCCTCAGGGGGATTGGACTGAAGCTTTCTTT
- TRBJ2-3 TRBV25-1 - CASSVEGGTDTQYF TGTGCCAGCAGTGTTGAGGGCGGGACGGATACGCAGTATTTT
- TRBJ2-7 TRBV25-1 TRBD2 CASSLSGLAVSEQYF TGTGCCAGCAGCCTTTCGGGACTAGCAGTATCCGAGCAGTACTTC
- TRBJ2-3 TRBV19 TRBD2 CASSVPTSGLSTDTQYF TGTGCCAGTAGTGTCCCGACTAGCGGGCTTAGCACAGATACGCAGTATTTT